The 8 T cell receptor beta chains listed next were all sequenced from one sample in a study of blood T cells in healthy people across ages. Through a sample-barcoded 5' primer and a J-beta primer mix, a second PCR was run for roughly 7 to 12 cycles. In TCRdb, the 5' RACE reads were re-called with MiXCR into one record per CDR3 protein. The sample has about 1.7 million distinct CDR3 sequences; approximately 30% are singletons. Sequencing was done on a sample of blood. These receptor sequences come from a woman under 40 in good health.

This clonotype was counted a few times. Relative to the germline gene, one junction end is altered; a read error may explain this. The gene calls are TRBV2 and TRBJ1-2; no clear D gene. This CDR3 spans 13 amino acids. CDR1 SNHLY and CDR2 FYNNEI come from the germline V gene. The CDR3 spells CASSEVGNYGHTF. The CDR3 coding sequence is TGTGCCAGCAGTGAGGTGGGGAACTATGGCCACACCTTC.

The CDR3 spells CASRSPRRTYNYGYTF. As DNA, the CDR3 is TGTGCCAGCAGGTCCCCCAGACGGACTTATAACTATGGCTACACCTTC. The rearrangement uses TRBV11-2 and TRBJ1-2; D gene uncertain. Germline CDR1 reads SGHAT; CDR2 reads FQNNGV. Deletions cut 6 bases from V and 1 base from J, with 18 bases between. The length of the CDR3 is 16 residues.

About this clonotype itself: This could be a read error, since a much larger clone is one nucleotide away. The chain carries TRBV29-1 and TRBJ2-1, with D possibly TRBD2 on 6 matching bases. V was clipped by 4 bases and J by 7 bases, with 14 bases between them. CDR3 length: 13 residues. CDR1 is SQVTM, CDR2 ANQGSEA, per germline. CDR3 sequence reads: CSVAGVLWNEQFF. The CDR3 nucleotides read TGCAGCGTTGCGGGGGTGTTGTGGAATGAGCAGTTCTTC.

The chain joins TRBV15 to TRBJ1-2; D gene unclear. V lost 0 bases, J lost 5 bases, and 4 bases lay in between. Germline CDR1 reads LNHNV; CDR2 reads YYDKDF (reference sequence). CDR3 length equals 12 residues. CDR3 nucleotides: TGTGCCACCAGCAGAGATGAATATGGCTACACCTTC. Translating gives CATSRDEYGYTF.

The rearrangement uses TRBV9 and TRBJ2-7; either TRBD1 or TRBD2 may fit D (5 bases each). This CDR3 has 14 residues. V was shortened by 4 bases and J by 7 bases, with 18 bases between the two germline ends. Germline lookup yields CDR1 SGDLS and CDR2 YYNGEE. The CDR3 nucleotides are TGTGCCAGCAGCACGGGACCCAACGAGGTTGAGCAGTACTTC. Translated: CASSTGPNEVEQYF. Filled out from reference TRBV9 and TRBJ2-7, the complete variable domain reads DSGVTQTPKHLITATGQRVTLRCSPRSGDLSVYWYQQSLDQGLQFLIQYYNGEERAKGNILERFSAQQFPDLHSELNLSSLELGDSALYFCASSTGPNEVEQYFGPGTRLTVT.

Concerning this clonotype itself: The junction and the germline gene differ at one end; a read error may be behind it. This chain joins TRBV5-6 and TRBJ2-1; D call uncertain. The length of the CDR3 is 15 residues. Germline V gives CDR1 SGHDT, CDR2 YYEEEE. The CDR3 DNA reads TGCGCCAGCAGCTTGGTAGACGGATCCTACAATGAGCAGTTCTTC. It specifies CASSLVDGSYNEQFF. The whole variable domain, filled in from reference TRBV5-6 and TRBJ2-1, reads DAGVTQSPTHLIKTRGQQVTLRCSPKSGHDTVSWYQQALGQGPQFIFQYYEEEERQRGNFPDRFSGHQFPNYSSELNVNALLLGDSALYLCASSLVDGSYNEQFFGPGTRLTVL.

Points on this clonotype: It may be a read error: a sequence one base away is much more abundant. The CDR3 sequence: CSVADVGGRSSEQFF. The CDR3 DNA sequence: TGCAGCGTTGCTGACGTCGGCGGGAGAAGCTCTGAGCAGTTCTTC. The chain couples TRBV29-1 to TRBJ2-1; 7 bases match TRBD2. Trimming at V came to 4 bases and at J to 9 bases, leaving 15 bases not matched to a gene. Per the germline V gene, CDR1 is SQVTM and CDR2 is ANQGSEA. The CDR3 covers 15 residues.

This clonotype has only a few counts. This rearrangement joins TRBV12-3 or TRBV12-4 to TRBJ2-3; D is ambiguous. This CDR3 contains 12 residues. V lost 6 bases and J lost 4, with 8 bases in between. As DNA, the CDR3 is TGTGCCAGCAGGCGGAGCTCAGATACGCAGTATTTT. This codes for CASRRSSDTQYF.